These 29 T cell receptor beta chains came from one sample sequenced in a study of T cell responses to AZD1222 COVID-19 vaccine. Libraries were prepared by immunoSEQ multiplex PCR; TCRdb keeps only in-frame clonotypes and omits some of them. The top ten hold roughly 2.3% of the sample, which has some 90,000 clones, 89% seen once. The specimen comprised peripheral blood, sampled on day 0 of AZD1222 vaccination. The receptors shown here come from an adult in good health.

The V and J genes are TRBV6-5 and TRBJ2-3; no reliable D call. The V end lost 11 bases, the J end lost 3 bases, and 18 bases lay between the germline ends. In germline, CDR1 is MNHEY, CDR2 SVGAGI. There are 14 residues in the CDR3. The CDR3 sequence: CASRIRLGTDTQYF. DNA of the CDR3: TGTGCCTCTCGAATCCGGTTAGGGACAGATACGCAGTATTTT.

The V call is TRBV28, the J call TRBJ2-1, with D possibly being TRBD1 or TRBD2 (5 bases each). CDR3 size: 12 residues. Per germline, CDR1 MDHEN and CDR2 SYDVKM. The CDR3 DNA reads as TGTGCTATCAGTCCAGGGACCGGTGAGCAGTTCTTC. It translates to CAISPGTGEQFF.

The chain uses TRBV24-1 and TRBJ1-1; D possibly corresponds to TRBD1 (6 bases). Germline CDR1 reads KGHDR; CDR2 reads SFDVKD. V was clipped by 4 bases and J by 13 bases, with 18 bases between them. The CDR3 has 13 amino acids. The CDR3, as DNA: TGTGCCACCAGTGACAGCACAGGGTTTAGGTGTTTCTTT. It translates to CATSDSTGFRCFF.

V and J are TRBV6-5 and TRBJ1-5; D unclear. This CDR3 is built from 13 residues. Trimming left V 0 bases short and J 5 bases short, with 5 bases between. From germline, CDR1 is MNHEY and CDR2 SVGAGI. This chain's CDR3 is CASSYSSYQPQHF. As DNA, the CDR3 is TGTGCCAGCAGTTACTCTAGTTATCAGCCCCAGCATTTT.

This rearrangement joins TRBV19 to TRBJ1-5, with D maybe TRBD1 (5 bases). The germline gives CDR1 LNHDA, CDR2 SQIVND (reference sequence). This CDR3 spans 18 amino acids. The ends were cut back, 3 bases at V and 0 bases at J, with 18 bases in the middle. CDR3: CASSILRGGGYSNQPQHF. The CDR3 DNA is TGTGCCAGTAGTATCCTTCGCGGGGGAGGCTATAGCAATCAGCCCCAGCATTTT.

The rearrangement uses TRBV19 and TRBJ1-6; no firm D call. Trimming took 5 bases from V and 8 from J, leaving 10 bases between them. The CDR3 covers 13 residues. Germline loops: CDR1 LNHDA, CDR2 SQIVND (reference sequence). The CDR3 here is CASSFVEDSPLHF. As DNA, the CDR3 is TGTGCCAGTAGTTTTGTAGAAGATTCACCCCTCCACTTT. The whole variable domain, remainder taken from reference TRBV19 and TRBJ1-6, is DGGITQSPKYLFRKEGQNVTLSCEQNLNHDAMYWYRQDPGQGLRLIYYSQIVNDFQKGDIAEGYSVSREKKESFPLTVTSAQKNPTAFYLCASSFVEDSPLHFGNGTRLTVT.

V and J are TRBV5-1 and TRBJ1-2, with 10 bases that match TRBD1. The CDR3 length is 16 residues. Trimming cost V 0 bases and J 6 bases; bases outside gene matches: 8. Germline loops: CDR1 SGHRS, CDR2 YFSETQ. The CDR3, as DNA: TGCGCCAGCAGCTTGGACGTACCGGGACAGGGGCATGGCTACACCTTC. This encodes CASSLDVPGQGHGYTF.

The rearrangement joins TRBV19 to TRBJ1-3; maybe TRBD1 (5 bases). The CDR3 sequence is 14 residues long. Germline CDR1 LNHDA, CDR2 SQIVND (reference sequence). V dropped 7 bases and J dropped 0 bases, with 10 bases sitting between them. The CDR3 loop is CASNSGGSGNTIYF. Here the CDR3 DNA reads TGTGCCAGTAATTCGGGGGGCTCTGGAAACACCATATATTTT. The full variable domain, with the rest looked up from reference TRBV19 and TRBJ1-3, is DGGITQSPKYLFRKEGQNVTLSCEQNLNHDAMYWYRQDPGQGLRLIYYSQIVNDFQKGDIAEGYSVSREKKESFPLTVTSAQKNPTAFYLCASNSGGSGNTIYFGEGSWLTVV.

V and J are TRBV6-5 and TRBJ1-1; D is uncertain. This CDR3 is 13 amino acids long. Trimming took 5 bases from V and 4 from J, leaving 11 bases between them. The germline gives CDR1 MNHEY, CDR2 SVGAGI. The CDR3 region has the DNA TGTGCCAGCAGTCACGGACGAAGCACTGAAGCTTTCTTT. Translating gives CASSHGRSTEAFF.

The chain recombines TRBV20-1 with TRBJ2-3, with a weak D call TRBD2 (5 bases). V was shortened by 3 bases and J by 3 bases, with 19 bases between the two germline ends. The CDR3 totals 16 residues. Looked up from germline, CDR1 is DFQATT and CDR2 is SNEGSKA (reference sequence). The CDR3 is CSASKWERAVTDTQYF. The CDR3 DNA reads TGCAGTGCTAGTAAGTGGGAGAGGGCCGTGACAGATACGCAGTATTTT.

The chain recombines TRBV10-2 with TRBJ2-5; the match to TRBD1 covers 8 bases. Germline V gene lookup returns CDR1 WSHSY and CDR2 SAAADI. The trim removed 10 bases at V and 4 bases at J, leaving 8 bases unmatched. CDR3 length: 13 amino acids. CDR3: CATSSDRGETQYF. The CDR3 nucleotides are TGCGCCACTTCGAGTGACAGGGGAGAGACCCAGTACTTC.

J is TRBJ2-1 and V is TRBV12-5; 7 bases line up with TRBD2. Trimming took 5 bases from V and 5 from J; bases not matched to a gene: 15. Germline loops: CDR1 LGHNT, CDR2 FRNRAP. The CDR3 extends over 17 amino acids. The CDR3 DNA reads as TGTGCTAGTGGTCATCCGCCGGGGGGTCGGAGGGACAATGAGCAGTTCTTC. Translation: CASGHPPGGRRDNEQFF.

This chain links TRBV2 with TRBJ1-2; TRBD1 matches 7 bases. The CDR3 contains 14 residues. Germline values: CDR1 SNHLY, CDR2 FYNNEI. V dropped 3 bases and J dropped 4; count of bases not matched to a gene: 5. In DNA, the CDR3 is TGTGCCAGCAGTGATGGACAGGCGGGCTATGGCTACACCTTC. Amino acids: CASSDGQAGYGYTF.

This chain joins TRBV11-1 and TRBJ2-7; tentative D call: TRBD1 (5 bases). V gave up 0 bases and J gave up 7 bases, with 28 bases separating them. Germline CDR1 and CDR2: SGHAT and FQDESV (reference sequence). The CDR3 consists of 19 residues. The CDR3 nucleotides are TGTGCCAGCAGCTTAGCGATTCCTCCTAGGGGAAGCCGAGGTAAAGAGCAGTACTTC. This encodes CASSLAIPPRGSRGKEQYF.

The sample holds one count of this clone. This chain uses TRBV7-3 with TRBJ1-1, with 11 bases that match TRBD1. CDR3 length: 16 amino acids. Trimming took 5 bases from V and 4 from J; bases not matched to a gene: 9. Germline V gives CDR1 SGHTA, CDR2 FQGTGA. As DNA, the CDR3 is TGTGCCAGCAGCGCCCAACCGGGACAGGGGGTCACTGAAGCTTTCTTT. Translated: CASSAQPGQGVTEAFF.

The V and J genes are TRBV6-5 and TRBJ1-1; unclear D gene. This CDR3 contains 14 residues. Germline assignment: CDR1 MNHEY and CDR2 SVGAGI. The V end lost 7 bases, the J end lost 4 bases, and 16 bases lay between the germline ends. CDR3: CASTKKSDLTEAFF. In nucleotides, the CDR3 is TGTGCCAGCACTAAGAAATCCGACCTCACTGAAGCTTTCTTT.

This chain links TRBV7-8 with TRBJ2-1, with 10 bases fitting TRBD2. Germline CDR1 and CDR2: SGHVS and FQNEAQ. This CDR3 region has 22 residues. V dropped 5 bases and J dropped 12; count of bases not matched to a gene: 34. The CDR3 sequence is CASSPRLAGSLGLATIQKGQFF. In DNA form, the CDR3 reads TGTGCCAGCAGCCCTAGACTAGCGGGTAGTCTGGGGTTGGCGACCATCCAAAAGGGGCAGTTCTTC.

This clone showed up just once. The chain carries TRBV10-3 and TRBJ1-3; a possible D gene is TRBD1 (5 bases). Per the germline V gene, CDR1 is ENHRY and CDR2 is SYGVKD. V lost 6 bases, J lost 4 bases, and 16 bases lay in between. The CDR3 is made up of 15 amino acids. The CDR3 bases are TGTGCCATCAGGCCAGGGCGCGACGCGGGAAACACCATATATTTT. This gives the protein CAIRPGRDAGNTIYF.

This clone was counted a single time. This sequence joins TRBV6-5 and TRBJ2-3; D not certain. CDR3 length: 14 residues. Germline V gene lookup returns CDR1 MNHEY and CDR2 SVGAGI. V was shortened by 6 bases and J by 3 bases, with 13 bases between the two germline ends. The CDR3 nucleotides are TGTGCCAGCAGGGGAAACCCTGAAACAGATACGCAGTATTTT. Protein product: CASRGNPETDTQYF.

The CDR3 here is CASSQVLGSGGSDGADTQYF. CDR3 sequence (DNA): TGTGCCAGCAGCCAAGTTTTGGGTAGCGGGGGGTCCGATGGGGCAGATACGCAGTATTTT. The rearrangement uses TRBV4-2 and TRBJ2-3; 10 nucleotides align to TRBD2. The V segment lost 1 base and the J segment 4 bases; nucleotides outside the gene matches: 17. The germline V gene encodes CDR1 LGHNA and CDR2 YNFKEQ. The CDR3 is 20 residues long.

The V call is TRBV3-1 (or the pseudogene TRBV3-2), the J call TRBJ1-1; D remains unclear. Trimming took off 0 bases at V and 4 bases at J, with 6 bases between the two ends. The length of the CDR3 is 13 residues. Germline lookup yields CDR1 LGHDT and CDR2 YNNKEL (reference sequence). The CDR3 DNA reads TGTGCCAGCAGCCAAGAGGGTGGCACTGAAGCTTTCTTT. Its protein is CASSQEGGTEAFF.

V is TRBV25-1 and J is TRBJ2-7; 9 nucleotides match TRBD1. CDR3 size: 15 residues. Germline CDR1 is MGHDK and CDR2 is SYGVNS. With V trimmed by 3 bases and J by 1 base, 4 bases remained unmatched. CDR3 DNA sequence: TGTGCCAGCAGTGAGGGGGGGACAGGGTCCTACGAGCAGTACTTC. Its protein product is CASSEGGTGSYEQYF.

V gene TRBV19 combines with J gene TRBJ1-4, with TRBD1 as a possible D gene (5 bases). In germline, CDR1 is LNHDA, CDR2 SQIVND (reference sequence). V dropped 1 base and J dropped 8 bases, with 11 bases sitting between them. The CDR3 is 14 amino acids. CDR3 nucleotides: TGTGCCAGTAGTATAGGTACAGGAGGAGAAAAACTGTTTTTT. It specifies CASSIGTGGEKLFF. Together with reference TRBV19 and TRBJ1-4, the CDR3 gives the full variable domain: DGGITQSPKYLFRKEGQNVTLSCEQNLNHDAMYWYRQDPGQGLRLIYYSQIVNDFQKGDIAEGYSVSREKKESFPLTVTSAQKNPTAFYLCASSIGTGGEKLFFGSGTQLSVL.

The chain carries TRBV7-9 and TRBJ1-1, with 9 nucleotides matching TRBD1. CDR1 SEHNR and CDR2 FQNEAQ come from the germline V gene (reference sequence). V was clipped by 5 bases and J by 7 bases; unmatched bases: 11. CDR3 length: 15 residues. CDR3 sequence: CASSAQTGGTDEAFF. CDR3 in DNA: TGTGCCAGCAGCGCTCAGACAGGGGGGACTGATGAAGCTTTCTTT.

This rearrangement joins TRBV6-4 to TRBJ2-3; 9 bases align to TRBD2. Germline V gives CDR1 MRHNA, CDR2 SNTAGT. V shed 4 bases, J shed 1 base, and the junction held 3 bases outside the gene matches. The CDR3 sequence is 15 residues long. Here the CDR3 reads CASSGVAGGTDTQYF. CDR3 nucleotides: TGTGCCAGCAGTGGTGTAGCGGGGGGCACAGATACGCAGTATTTT.

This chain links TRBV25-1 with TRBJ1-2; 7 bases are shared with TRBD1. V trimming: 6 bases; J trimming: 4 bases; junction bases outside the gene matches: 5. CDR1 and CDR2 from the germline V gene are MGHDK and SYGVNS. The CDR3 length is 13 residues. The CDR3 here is CASSDRVGYGYTF. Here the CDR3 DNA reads TGTGCCAGCAGCGACAGGGTTGGCTATGGCTACACCTTC.

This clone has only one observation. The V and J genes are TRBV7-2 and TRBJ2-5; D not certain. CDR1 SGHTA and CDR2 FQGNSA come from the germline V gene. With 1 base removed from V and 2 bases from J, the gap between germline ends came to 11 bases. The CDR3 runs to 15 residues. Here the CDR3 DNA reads TGTGCCAGCAGCTTAGGGGCCTCATTACAAGAGACCCAGTACTTC. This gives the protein CASSLGASLQETQYF.

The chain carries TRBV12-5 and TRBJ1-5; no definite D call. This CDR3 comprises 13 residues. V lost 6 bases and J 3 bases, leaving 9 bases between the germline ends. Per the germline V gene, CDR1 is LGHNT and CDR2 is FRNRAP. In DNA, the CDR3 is TGTGCTAGTGGACGGAGGGTCAATCAGCCCCAGCATTTT. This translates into CASGRRVNQPQHF.

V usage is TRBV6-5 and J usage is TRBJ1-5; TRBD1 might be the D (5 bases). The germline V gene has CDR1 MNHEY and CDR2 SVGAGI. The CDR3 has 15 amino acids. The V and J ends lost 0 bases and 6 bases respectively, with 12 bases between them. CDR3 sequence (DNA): TGTGCCAGCAGTTACTCGAACGGGGCGGGTCAGCCCCAGCATTTT. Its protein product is CASSYSNGAGQPQHF.